This T cell receptor beta chain was identified during a study of blood T cell repertoires in COVID-19. Sequenced by immunoSEQ multiplex PCR; TCRdb stores in-frame clones only, minus some. The sample includes 180,000 or so clones, roughly 80% seen only once; the top ten take about 2.6%. This clone was counted only a few times. V dropped 6 bases and J dropped 7 bases, with 15 bases sitting between them. The CDR3 contains 14 residues. Per the germline V gene, CDR1 is SNHLY and CDR2 is FYNNEI. The V call is TRBV2, the J call TRBJ1-4; no clear D. This TCR derives from a human donor with acute or convalescent COVID-19. The donor label of this sample is uncertain. Source material: peripheral blood. CDR3 DNA: TGTGCCAGCAGATGGGGTCTGGAGGGTGAAAAACTGTTTTTT. Amino acid sequence: CASRWGLEGEKLFF.